The rows below give T cell receptor beta chains drawn from one sample of a study of T cells in Graves' hyperthyroidism and ophthalmopathy. TCRdb reprocessed the multiplex PCR reads via MiXCR and lists one record per CDR3 protein. This table has 300,000 to 400,000 distinct CDR3 sequences, approximately 15% appearing once. The sequencing input was blood. The receptors originated from a woman aged 55-69 years with Graves' hyperthyroidism. Each CDR3 is given with its conserved first and last residue. Fields, in order: V gene, J gene, D gene, clone size, CDR3 DNA, CDR3 protein. The D gene is left open where the match is weak. Clone size is stated in some rows and not others, as once, few, many or a class when expanded.

v_gene: TRBV11-3; j_gene: TRBJ1-5; d_gene: .; abundance: many; CDR3nt: TGTGCCAGCAGCTTAGGGCAGCCCCAGCATTTT; CDR3aa: CASSLGQPQHF
v_gene: TRBV10-3; j_gene: TRBJ1-4; d_gene: .; abundance: many; CDR3nt: TGTGCCATCAGCCGGGACGTTGCAACTAATGAAAAACTGTTTTTT; CDR3aa: CAISRDVATNEKLFF
v_gene: TRBV7-2; j_gene: TRBJ2-5; d_gene: .; abundance: many; CDR3nt: TGTGCCAGCAGCTACCTTATAACAGGGTTGCCTCAGTACTTC; CDR3aa: CASSYLITGLPQYF
v_gene: TRBV27; j_gene: TRBJ2-7; d_gene: .; abundance: .; CDR3nt: TGTGCCAGCAGTTTATGGAAGGGGGAGCGGGCGAACCCCTACGAGCAGTACTTC; CDR3aa: CASSLWKGERANPYEQYF
v_gene: TRBV30; j_gene: TRBJ1-4; d_gene: .; abundance: many; CDR3nt: TGTGCCTCCAAAAGATCGACAGTTAATGAAAAACTGTTTTTT; CDR3aa: CASKRSTVNEKLFF
v_gene: TRBV12-3/TRBV12-4; j_gene: TRBJ1-2; d_gene: TRBD1; abundance: few; CDR3nt: TGTGCCAGCAGTACAGGGGGGCCCCCCTATGGCTACACCTTC; CDR3aa: CASSTGGPPYGYTF
v_gene: TRBV2; j_gene: TRBJ2-5; d_gene: TRBD2; abundance: .; CDR3nt: TGTGCCAGCAGTTCTGCGACTAGCGGGAGTGAGACCCAGTACTTC; CDR3aa: CASSSATSGSETQYF
v_gene: TRBV6-4; j_gene: TRBJ1-2; d_gene: .; abundance: many; CDR3nt: TGTGCCAGCAGCGCCCAACAGGGAACCCATGGCTACACCTTC; CDR3aa: CASSAQQGTHGYTF
v_gene: TRBV27; j_gene: TRBJ2-6; d_gene: TRBD1; abundance: .; CDR3nt: TGTGCCAGCAGTCCGATCCTCGGACAGGGGTTATCTGGGGCCAACGTCCTGACTTTC; CDR3aa: CASSPILGQGLSGANVLTF
v_gene: TRBV7-9; j_gene: TRBJ2-1; d_gene: .; abundance: many; CDR3nt: TGTGCCAGCAGCTTAGCATTCGGGAGTTCCTACAATGAGCAGTTCTTC; CDR3aa: CASSLAFGSSYNEQFF
v_gene: TRBV5-1; j_gene: TRBJ2-7; d_gene: .; abundance: .; CDR3nt: TGCGCCAGCAGCCTAACCCAGGACTACGAGCAGTACTTC; CDR3aa: CASSLTQDYEQYF
v_gene: TRBV12-3/TRBV12-4; j_gene: TRBJ1-5; d_gene: .; abundance: many; CDR3nt: TGTGCCAGCAGCTTAGCGTCTCAGCCCCAGCATTTT; CDR3aa: CASSLASQPQHF